The 2 T cell receptor beta chains given below trace back to one sample, sequenced in a study of T cells in Graves' hyperthyroidism and ophthalmopathy. Amplification of TCR beta CDR3 regions was performed using RNA transcripts as template. HTBI primers drove first-round RT-PCR of the TCR CDR3. TCRdb fed the multiplex PCR reads into MiXCR, producing one record per CDR3 protein. This sample yields more than 550,000 distinct CDR3 sequences, of which nearly 45% are seen a single time; 6.5% to 9% belongs to the top ten. Sequenced: peripheral blood or thyroid tissue (not recorded which). These receptors were collected from an adult man with Graves' disease, either hyperthyroidism or ophthalmopathy (not recorded which).

This clonotype was detected many times. This chain connects TRBV20-1 to TRBJ2-7; D gene ambiguous. Between the trimmed V and J ends, which lost 6 bases and 3 bases, there was a span of 12 bases. This CDR3 contains 12 residues. CDR1 is DFQATT and CDR2 is SNEGSKA in the germline V gene (reference sequence). CDR3 amino acids: CSATPTGYEQYF. The CDR3 bases are TGCAGTGCAACTCCCACCGGCTACGAGCAGTACTTC.

As regards this clonotype: This may come from a read error, since a much larger clone is one base off. The J gene is TRBJ2-7, the V gene TRBV7-9, with TRBD1 as a possible D gene (5 bases). The CDR3 covers 13 residues. Trimming took off 3 bases at V and 2 bases at J, with 8 bases between the two ends. The germline V gene encodes CDR1 SEHNR and CDR2 FQNEAQ (reference sequence). DNA of the CDR3: TGTGCCAGCAGCTTTCAGACAGCCTACGAGCAGTACTTC. It codes for CASSFQTAYEQYF.